The next 8 T cell receptor beta chains were all read from a single sample in a study of shared clonotypes between healthy human individuals. Naivety among CD8 cells was defined by CD45RO negativity and positive CCR7 selection, thereby excluding terminally differentiated effector memory CD45RA+ cells. The repertoire was sequenced with immunoSEQ multiplex PCR; TCRdb's copy has only in-frame clones and lacks some. Here the sample spans about 750,000 clones, over 90% being singletons. Sequenced sample: naive CD8+ T cells sorted from blood. The receptor source for this set is a man younger than 45 in good health.

V and J are TRBV4-1 and TRBJ2-7; D is ambiguous. The V and J ends lost 0 bases and 2 bases respectively, with 14 bases between them. The CDR3 is 16 residues long. Germline CDR1 and CDR2: MGHRA and YSYEKL. The DNA of the CDR3 is TGCGCCAGCAGCCAAGACCTGGTCGCAGGTCCCTACGAGCAGTACTTC. It translates to CASSQDLVAGPYEQYF.

The chain is built from TRBV5-6 and TRBJ2-2; D unclear. The germline V and J ends were trimmed by 6 bases and 7 bases, with 7 bases remaining between them. This CDR3 has 11 amino acids. Germline V CDR1 and CDR2: SGHDT, YYEEEE. CDR3: CASISNGELFF. The CDR3 DNA reads TGTGCCAGCATCTCTAACGGGGAGCTGTTTTTT.

The rearrangement uses TRBV10-3 and TRBJ2-7, with 11 positions matching TRBD2. This CDR3 has 17 residues. Trimming at V came to 7 bases and at J to 5 bases, leaving 16 bases not matched to a gene. CDR1 is ENHRY and CDR2 is SYGVKD in the germline V gene. Here the CDR3 reads CAITGGGTSGRLDEQYF. The CDR3 nucleotides read TGTGCCATCACCGGCGGGGGTACTAGCGGGAGACTCGACGAGCAGTACTTC.

This clone was detected once. The gene calls are TRBV29-1 and TRBJ2-1, with a tentative D call TRBD2 (7 bases). CDR1 and CDR2 from the germline V gene are SQVTM and ANQGSEA. Trimming shortened V by 6 bases and J by 4 bases, and 25 bases separated the two germline ends. The CDR3 totals 17 residues. This chain's CDR3 is CSVDRGVGQTLYNEQFF. CDR3 DNA sequence: TGCAGCGTGGACCGGGGGGTCGGACAGACCTTATACAATGAGCAGTTCTTC.

This rearrangement joins TRBV2 to TRBJ2-1; D might be TRBD2 (5 bases). Germline V CDR1 and CDR2: SNHLY, FYNNEI. The CDR3 totals 11 residues. The ends were cut back, 10 bases at V and 5 bases at J, with 9 bases in the middle. Written as DNA, the CDR3 is TGTGCCATAGGACTCAACAATGAGCAGTTCTTC. Translation: CAIGLNNEQFF.

On this clone: A single base is all that separates this from a far larger clone, so a read error is likely. This chain connects TRBV27 to TRBJ2-7; no clear D. Trimming cost V 2 bases and J 3 bases, with 2 bases left between them. Germline V gene data show CDR1 as MNHEY and CDR2 as SMNVEV (reference sequence). The CDR3 covers 11 residues. CDR3 coding DNA: TGTGCCAGCAGTTTAGACTACGAGCAGTACTTC. Translating it yields CASSLDYEQYF.

This clone was detected only once. The rearrangement uses TRBV6-1 and TRBJ2-5; D unresolved. Germline values: CDR1 MNHNS, CDR2 SASEGT. CDR3 size: 17 residues. Between the trimmed V and J ends, which lost 3 bases and 3 bases, there was a span of 20 bases. CDR3 sequence reads: CASSEGDGTLPEETQYF. CDR3 nucleotide sequence: TGTGCCAGCAGTGAGGGCGACGGAACCCTACCCGAAGAGACCCAGTACTTC.

The genes are TRBV5-3 and TRBJ2-7; no definite D call. TRBV5-3 is recorded as an ORF, its role being uncertain. The CDR3 sequence is 13 residues long. The V and J ends lost 0 bases and 5 bases respectively, with 9 bases between them. The CDR3 coding sequence is TGTGCCAGAAGCTTGGGGCAGGTCAACGAGCAGTACTTC. Its protein is CARSLGQVNEQYF.